This TCR beta chain derives from a study of CD8 T cells in Susac syndrome. The CDR3 loop spans 18 amino acids. V shed 0 bases and J 0 bases; nucleotides not matched to a gene: 6. Germline assignment: CDR1 LGHDT and CDR2 YNNKEL (reference sequence). Random hexamers were used to reverse transcribe the RNA input (about 0.45 to 1 ug). TCRdb re-analysed the immunoSEQ multiplex PCR reads in MiXCR, keeping a single row per CDR3 protein. The table records 50,000 to 65,000 distinct CDR3 sequences, roughly 92% of them present only once. The clonotype was recovered from a human donor in good health. The V call is TRBV3-1, the J call TRBJ2-3; 10 bases are shared with TRBD2. The specimen sequenced was CD8+ T cells from PBMCs. The CDR3 loop reads CASSQEWASGGSTDTQYF. DNA for the CDR3: TGTGCCAGCAGCCAAGAGTGGGCTAGCGGGGGAAGCACAGATACGCAGTATTTT.